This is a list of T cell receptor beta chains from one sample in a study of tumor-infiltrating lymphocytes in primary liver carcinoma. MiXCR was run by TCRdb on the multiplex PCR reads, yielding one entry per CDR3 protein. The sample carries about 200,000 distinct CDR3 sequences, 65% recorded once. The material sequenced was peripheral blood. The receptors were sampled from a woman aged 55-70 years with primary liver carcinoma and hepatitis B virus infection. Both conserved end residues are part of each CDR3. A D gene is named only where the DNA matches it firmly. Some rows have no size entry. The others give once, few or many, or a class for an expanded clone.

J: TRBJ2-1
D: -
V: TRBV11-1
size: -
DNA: TGTGCCAGCAGCGTTCGCTTCAGGCATTACTACAATGAGCAGTTCTTC
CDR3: CASSVRFRHYYNEQFF

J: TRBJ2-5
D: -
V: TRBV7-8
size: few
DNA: TGTGCCAGCAGCCGGGACTGGACGCCGAGACAAGAGACCCAGTACTTC
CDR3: CASSRDWTPRQETQYF

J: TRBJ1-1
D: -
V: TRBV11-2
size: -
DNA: TGTACCAGCAGCACTCGACAGATTCCGGCTGAAGCTTTCTTT
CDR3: CTSSTRQIPAEAFF

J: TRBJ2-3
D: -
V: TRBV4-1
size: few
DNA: TGCGCCAGCAGCCAAGATCCCAGGGTAGCAGATACGCAGTATTTT
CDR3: CASSQDPRVADTQYF

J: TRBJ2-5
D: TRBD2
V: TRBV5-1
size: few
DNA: TGCGCCAGCAGCTTCGATAGCGGGAGTGTCCAAGAGACCCAGTACTTC
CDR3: CASSFDSGSVQETQYF

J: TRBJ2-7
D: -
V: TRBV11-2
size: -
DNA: TGTGCCAGCAGCTTAGCGTCGGGGGCAGGAGGCTACGAGCGATACTTT
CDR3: CASSLASGAGGYERYF

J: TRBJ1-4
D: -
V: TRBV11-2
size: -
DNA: TGTGCCAGCAGCTCCCGAGGGACTAATGAAAAACTGTTTTTC
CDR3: CASSSRGTNEKLFF

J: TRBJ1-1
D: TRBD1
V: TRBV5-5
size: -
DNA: TGTGCCAGCAGCTCAGAAGACAGGGGCCTCACTGAAGCTTTATTT
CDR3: CASSSEDRGLTEALF

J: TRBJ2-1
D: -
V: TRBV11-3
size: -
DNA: TGTGCCAGCAACCCCGGGACTTGCGGGACCTACAATGAGCAGTTCTTC
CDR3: CASNPGTCGTYNEQFF

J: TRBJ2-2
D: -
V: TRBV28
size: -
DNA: TGTGCCAGCCGCCGGAACACCGGGGAGCTGTTTTTT
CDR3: CASRRNTGELFF

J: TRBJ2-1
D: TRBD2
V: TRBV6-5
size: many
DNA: TGTGCCAGCAGGGCCAGCGGGAGGTGGTCCAATGAGCAGTTCTTC
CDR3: CASRASGRWSNEQFF

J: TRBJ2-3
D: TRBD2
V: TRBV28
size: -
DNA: TGTGCCAGCAGTTTGGGACTAGTGGGAGATATGGATACACAGTATTTT
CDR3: CASSLGLVGDMDTQYF

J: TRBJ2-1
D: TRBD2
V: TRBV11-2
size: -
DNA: TGTACAAGCAGCTCCTGGACTAGCGGGGATTTTGAGCAGTTCTTC
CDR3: CTSSSWTSGDFEQFF

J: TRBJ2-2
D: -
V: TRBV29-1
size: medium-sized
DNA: TGCAGCGTTGTGAGCGGGTGGAACACCGGGGAGCTGTTTTTT
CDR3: CSVVSGWNTGELFF

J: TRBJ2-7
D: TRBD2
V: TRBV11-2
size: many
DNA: TGTGCCACCCTTAGCGGGACCCCACCCGTCGAGCAGTACTTC
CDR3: CATLSGTPPVEQYF

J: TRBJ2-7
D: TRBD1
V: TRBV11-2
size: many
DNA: TGTGCCAGCAGCCTTCCCCCACAGGGGGCGAGGGAGCAGTACTTC
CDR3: CASSLPPQGAREQYF

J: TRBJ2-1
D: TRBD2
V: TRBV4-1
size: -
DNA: TGCGCCAGCAGTCAAGAACCCTGCGGGAGGGCGGACAATGAGCAGTTCTTC
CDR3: CASSQEPCGRADNEQFF